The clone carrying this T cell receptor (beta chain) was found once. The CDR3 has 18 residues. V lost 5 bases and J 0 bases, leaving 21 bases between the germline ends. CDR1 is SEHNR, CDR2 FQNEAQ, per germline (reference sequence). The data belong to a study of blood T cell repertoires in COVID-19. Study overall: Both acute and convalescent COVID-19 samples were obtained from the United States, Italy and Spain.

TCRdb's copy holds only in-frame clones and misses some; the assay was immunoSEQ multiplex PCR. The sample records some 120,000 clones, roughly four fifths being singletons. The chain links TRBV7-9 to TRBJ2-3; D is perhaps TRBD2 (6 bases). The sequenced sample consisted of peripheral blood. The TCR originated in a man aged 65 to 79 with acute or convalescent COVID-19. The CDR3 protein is CASSRTISGATSTDTQYF. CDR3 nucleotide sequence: TGTGCCAGCAGCCGGACCATTAGCGGAGCCACTAGCACAGATACGCAGTATTTT.